One sample yielded the 23 T cell receptor beta chains listed below, sequenced in a study of shared clonotypes between healthy human individuals. This table comes from immunoSEQ multiplex PCR, and its TCRdb copy is limited to in-frame clones, with some not included. The table includes 550,000 to 800,000 clones, about nine tenths detected once. The sample consisted of memory CD8+ T cells from PBMCs. The subset denotes: CD45RO+ cells pooled with CCR7-negative TemRA cells. All receptors derive from a man between 18 and 35 years old in good health. Some clones in this sample may be carry-over from other donors' samples.

About this clone: This sample also contains other DNA sequences that code for the same CDR3. V gene TRBV6-1 combines with J gene TRBJ2-1; possibly TRBD1 for D (6 bases). Per germline, CDR1 MNHNS and CDR2 SASEGT. This CDR3 contains 13 residues. Trimming took off 6 bases at V and 4 bases at J, with 10 bases between the two ends. CDR3 in amino acids: CASSRTVYNEQFF. The CDR3 DNA reads TGTGCCAGCAGCAGGACAGTTTACAATGAGCAGTTCTTC.

The chain recombines TRBV5-8 with TRBJ2-1; D is possibly TRBD2 (6 bases). Germline V gene data show CDR1 as SGHTS and CDR2 as YDEGEE. Trimming shortened V by 9 bases and J by 3 bases, and 10 bases separated the two germline ends. The CDR3 runs to 12 residues. CDR3 coding DNA: TGTGCCATCCGGGGACTCTACAATGAGCAGTTCTTC. Protein: CAIRGLYNEQFF.

Notes on this clone: The junction departs from the called germline gene at one end, perhaps through a read error. The rearrangement joins TRBV20-1 to TRBJ1-2; no clear D. Germline V lookup: CDR1 DFQATT, CDR2 SNEGSKA (reference sequence). The CDR3 spans 11 residues. The CDR3 spells CSAPEVGPEVF. DNA of the CDR3: TGCAGTGCTCCCGAGGTTGGGCCCGAGGTTTTC.

Concerning this clone: Other DNA sequences in this specimen translate into the identical CDR3. The chain links TRBV5-6 to TRBJ2-3, with TRBD2 matching 7 bases. This CDR3 region has 14 residues. The V gene end was trimmed by 2 bases and the J gene end by 2 bases; junction bases not matched to a gene: 2. Germline CDR1 and CDR2: SGHDT and YYEEEE. The CDR3 coding sequence is TGTGCCAGCAGCTTAGCGGGGAACACAGATACGCAGTATTTT. This codes for CASSLAGNTDTQYF. Full variable domain (missing parts from reference TRBV5-6 and TRBJ2-3): DAGVTQSPTHLIKTRGQQVTLRCSPKSGHDTVSWYQQALGQGPQFIFQYYEEEERQRGNFPDRFSGHQFPNYSSELNVNALLLGDSALYLCASSLAGNTDTQYFGPGTRLTVL.

V gene TRBV15 combines with J gene TRBJ2-1; 7 nucleotides line up with TRBD1. With V trimmed by 5 bases and J by 1 base, 8 bases remained unmatched. Germline CDR1 reads LNHNV; CDR2 reads YYDKDF (reference sequence). This CDR3 is built from 16 residues. The CDR3 loop is CATSSKQGWSYNEQFF. CDR3 sequence (DNA): TGTGCCACCAGCTCAAAACAGGGGTGGTCCTACAATGAGCAGTTCTTC. The whole variable domain, filled in from reference TRBV15 and TRBJ2-1, reads DAMVIQNPRYQVTQFGKPVTLSCSQTLNHNVMYWYQQKSSQAPKLLFHYYDKDFNNEADTPDNFQSRRPNTSFCFLDIRSPGLGDTAMYLCATSSKQGWSYNEQFFGPGTRLTVL.

The V call is TRBV4-3, the J call TRBJ2-7; 10 positions match TRBD2. Germline V gene lookup returns CDR1 LGHNA and CDR2 YSLEER. CDR3 length: 15 amino acids. V trimming: 3 bases; J trimming: 6 bases; junction bases outside the gene matches: 8. This chain's CDR3 is CASSQIWLAGVEQYF. The CDR3 DNA is TGCGCCAGCAGCCAGATCTGGCTAGCGGGAGTCGAGCAGTACTTC.

This sequence joins TRBV14 and TRBJ1-2; D may be TRBD1 (5 bases). V was clipped by 0 bases and J by 5 bases, with 13 bases between them. Germline V gives CDR1 SGHDN, CDR2 FVKESK. This CDR3 spans 15 amino acids. The DNA for the CDR3 is TGTGCCAGCAGCCAAGACGTTCCTGAGGGGTATGGCTACACCTTC. Translated: CASSQDVPEGYGYTF.

This chain links TRBV10-3 with TRBJ2-3; TRBD2 matches 9 bases. The germline V gene has CDR1 ENHRY and CDR2 SYGVKD. The J segment lost 4 bases and the V segment lost 4 bases, leaving 6 bases of the junction unmatched. The CDR3 sequence is 15 residues long. The CDR3, as DNA: TGTGCCATCAGTGTTAGCGGGAGCAGCGCAGATACGCAGTATTTT. Translating gives CAISVSGSSADTQYF.

This clone was seen once. In nucleotides, the CDR3 is TGTGCCAGCAGTGGGGGGGCCAACGAGCAGTACTTC. Encoded protein: CASSGGANEQYF. The J gene is TRBJ2-7, the V gene TRBV6-5; perhaps TRBD2 as D (7 bases). This CDR3 is built from 12 residues. Germline loops: CDR1 MNHEY, CDR2 SVGAGI. V was cut by 5 bases and J by 5 bases, with 10 bases left in between.

Relative to its sample, this clone is medium-sized. The chain combines TRBV6-4 with TRBJ2-1; TRBD2 agrees at 9 bases. J was trimmed by 6 bases and V by 4 bases; bases with no gene match: 1. Germline V gene sequence: CDR1 MRHNA, CDR2 SNTAGT. The CDR3 has 13 residues. CDR3 protein: CASSVSGSNEQFF. In DNA, the CDR3 is TGTGCCAGCAGTGTTAGCGGGAGCAATGAGCAGTTCTTC.

The CDR3 here is CAISESLAAPSTDTQYF. CDR3 nucleotides: TGTGCCATCAGTGAGTCCCTAGCAGCTCCTAGCACAGATACGCAGTATTTT. V and J are TRBV10-3 and TRBJ2-3, with D possibly matching TRBD2 (5 bases). V was pared by 0 bases and J by 0 bases, with 13 bases between. The CDR3 consists of 17 residues. CDR1 is ENHRY, CDR2 SYGVKD, per germline.

In this sample, this clone turned up once. This chain joins TRBV7-9 and TRBJ2-5; D is ambiguous. The CDR3 totals 15 residues. CDR1 is SEHNR and CDR2 is FQNEAQ in the germline V gene (reference sequence). Trimming took off 3 bases at V and 4 bases at J, with 15 bases between the two ends. The chain's CDR3 is CASSFGPSSGETQYF. DNA for the CDR3: TGTGCCAGCAGCTTTGGGCCCTCCTCGGGAGAGACCCAGTACTTC.

The chain links TRBV19 to TRBJ2-1; TRBD2 matches at 9 bases. V trimming: 11 bases; J trimming: 7 bases; junction bases outside the gene matches: 21. The CDR3 spans 17 residues. Per the germline V gene, CDR1 is LNHDA and CDR2 is SQIVND (reference sequence). CDR3: CASAGGAAGVLPNEQFF. In nucleotides, the CDR3 is TGTGCCTCGGCGGGGGGGGCGGCGGGAGTCCTCCCAAATGAGCAGTTCTTC.

This clone was observed a handful of times. This CDR3 is CASSKELSNQPQHF. CDR3 sequence (DNA): TGTGCCAGCAGCAAAGAGCTTAGCAATCAGCCCCAGCATTTT. V is TRBV21-1 and J is TRBJ1-5. TRBV21-1 has pseudogene status. The CDR3 consists of 14 residues.

This clone was seen once. V usage is TRBV5-4 and J usage is TRBJ2-1; the D is unclear. Trimming removed 1 base from V and 6 bases from J, with 5 bases in between. CDR3 size: 12 residues. CDR1 and CDR2 from the germline V gene are SGHNT and YYREEE (reference sequence). The CDR3 here is CASSLLANEQFF. CDR3 coding DNA: TGTGCCAGCAGCTTGTTAGCCAATGAGCAGTTCTTC.

J is TRBJ2-7 and V is TRBV4-3, with D maybe TRBD1 (6 bases). The ends were cut back, 4 bases at V and 2 bases at J, with 12 bases in the middle. The CDR3 loop spans 14 amino acids. The germline gives CDR1 LGHNA, CDR2 YSLEER. The CDR3 DNA is TGCGCCAGCAGCCTAAACAGGGAGCCCTACGAGCAGTACTTC. It is translated as CASSLNREPYEQYF.

CDR3 amino acids: CASSVGWEQFF. CDR3 in DNA: TGTGCCAGCAGCGTAGGTTGGGAGCAGTTCTTC. The chain carries TRBV9 and TRBJ2-1; D ambiguous. This CDR3 is built from 11 residues. V was clipped by 0 bases and J by 10 bases, with 5 bases between them. Per germline, CDR1 SGDLS and CDR2 YYNGEE.

V gene TRBV5-5 combines with J gene TRBJ1-1; D is ambiguous. Trimming pared 2 bases from V and 4 bases from J, leaving 15 bases between. Germline V gene lookup returns CDR1 SGHKS and CDR2 YYEKEE (reference sequence). The length of the CDR3 is 15 residues. Here the CDR3 reads CASSFWQTRSTEAFF. The CDR3 DNA reads as TGTGCCAGCAGCTTTTGGCAGACCAGGAGCACTGAAGCTTTCTTT.

V is TRBV28 and J is TRBJ2-7, with 8 bases lining up with TRBD1. V lost 6 bases, J lost 4 bases, and 8 bases stayed unmatched. The CDR3 runs to 14 residues. The V gene's germline CDR1 is MDHEN and CDR2 SYDVKM. The CDR3 coding sequence is TGTGCCAGCAGCCCCCCGAACAGGGGGTACGAGCAGTACTTC. Its translation is CASSPPNRGYEQYF. Drawing the rest from reference TRBV28 and TRBJ2-7, the complete variable domain is DVKVTQSSRYLVKRTGEKVFLECVQDMDHENMFWYRQDPGLGLRLIYFSYDVKMKEKGDIPEGYSVSREKKERFSLILESASTNQTSMYLCASSPPNRGYEQYFGPGTRLTVT.

This chain uses TRBV19 with TRBJ2-5; 8 bases agree with TRBD1. This CDR3 has 15 amino acids. V shed 4 bases, J shed 1 base, and the junction held 5 bases outside the gene matches. Germline CDR1 is LNHDA and CDR2 is SQIVND (reference sequence). As DNA, the CDR3 is TGTGCCAGTAGTACCCGACAGGGGATCCAAGAGACCCAGTACTTC. Its protein product is CASSTRQGIQETQYF.

This rearrangement joins TRBV5-1 to TRBJ1-2; D remains ambiguous. Trimming took off 3 bases at V and 2 bases at J, with 8 bases between the two ends. Germline V gene sequence: CDR1 SGHRS, CDR2 YFSETQ. This CDR3 region has 13 residues. The CDR3 spells CASSWAANYGYTF. The CDR3 coding sequence is TGCGCCAGCAGCTGGGCCGCGAACTATGGCTACACCTTC.

This chain links TRBV7-6 with TRBJ2-3; 8 bases are a match to TRBD2. The CDR3 spans 15 residues. Germline V gene lookup returns CDR1 SGHVS and CDR2 FNYEAQ. With 1 base clipped from V and 6 bases from J, the junction kept 6 bases outside the gene matches. DNA of the CDR3: TGTGCCAGCAGCTTAGGGGGACTAGTCCCCGATACGCAGTATTTT. Protein sequence: CASSLGGLVPDTQYF. Combining the CDR3 with reference TRBV7-6 and TRBJ2-3 gives the whole variable domain GAGVSQSPRYKVTKRGQDVALRCDPISGHVSLYWYRQALGQGPEFLTYFNYEAQQDKSGLPNDRFSAERPEGSISTLTIQRTEQRDSAMYRCASSLGGLVPDTQYFGPGTRLTVL.

V is TRBV29-1 and J is TRBJ2-1; D is undetermined. Germline lookup yields CDR1 SQVTM and CDR2 ANQGSEA. V was trimmed by 7 bases and J by 0 bases, leaving 10 bases between them. The CDR3 covers 13 residues. The DNA for the CDR3 is TGCAGCGCCGAAGGAAGCTCCTACAATGAGCAGTTCTTC. Protein: CSAEGSSYNEQFF.